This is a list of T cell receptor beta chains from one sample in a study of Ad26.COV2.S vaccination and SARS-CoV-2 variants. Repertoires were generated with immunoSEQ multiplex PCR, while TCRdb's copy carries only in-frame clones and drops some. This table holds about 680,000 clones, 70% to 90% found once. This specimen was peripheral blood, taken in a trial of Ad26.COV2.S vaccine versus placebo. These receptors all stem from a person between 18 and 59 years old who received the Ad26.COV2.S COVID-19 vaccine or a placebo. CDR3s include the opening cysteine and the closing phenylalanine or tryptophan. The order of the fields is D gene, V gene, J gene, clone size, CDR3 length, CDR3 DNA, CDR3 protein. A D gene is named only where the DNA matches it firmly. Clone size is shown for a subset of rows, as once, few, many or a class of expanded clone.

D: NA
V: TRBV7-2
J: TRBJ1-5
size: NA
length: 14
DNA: TGTGCCAGCAGCTTAGACAGATTCAATCAGCCCCAGCATTTT
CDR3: CASSLDRFNQPQHF

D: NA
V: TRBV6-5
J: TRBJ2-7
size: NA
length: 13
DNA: TGTGCCAGCAGCCCACGAAGCGTCTACGAGCAGTACTTC
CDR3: CASSPRSVYEQYF

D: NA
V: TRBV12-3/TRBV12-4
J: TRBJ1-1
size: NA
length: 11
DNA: TGTGCCAGCAGCCGCACGAAGGAAGCTTTCTTT
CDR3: CASSRTKEAFF

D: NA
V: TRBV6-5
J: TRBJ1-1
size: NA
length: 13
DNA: TGTGCCAGCAGTTACCGGAAGAACACTGAAGCTTTCTTT
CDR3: CASSYRKNTEAFF

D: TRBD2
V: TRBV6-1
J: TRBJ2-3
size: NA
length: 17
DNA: TGTGCCAGCAGTGAATGGGGCGGGGGTTGGGGCACAGATACGCAGTATTTT
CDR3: CASSEWGGGWGTDTQYF

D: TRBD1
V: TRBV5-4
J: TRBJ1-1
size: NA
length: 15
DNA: TGTGCCAGCAGCTTGGCAGGGACAGGGGGCGTTGAAGCTTTCTTT
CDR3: CASSLAGTGGVEAFF

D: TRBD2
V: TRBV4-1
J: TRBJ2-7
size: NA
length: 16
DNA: TGCGCCAGCAGCCCCCTCGCGACTAGCGGGGTCTACGAGCAGTACTTC
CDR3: CASSPLATSGVYEQYF

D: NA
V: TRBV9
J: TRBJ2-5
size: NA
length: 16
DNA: TGTGCCAGCAGCGCAACAACAGGGTACTCCCCGGAGACCCAGTACTTC
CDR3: CASSATTGYSPETQYF

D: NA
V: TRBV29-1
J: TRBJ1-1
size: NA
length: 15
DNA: TGCAGCGTCCCAGAGTTCGGCAGGATGAACACTGAAGCTTTCTTT
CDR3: CSVPEFGRMNTEAFF

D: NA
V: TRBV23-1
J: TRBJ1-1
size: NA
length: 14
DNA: TGCGCCAGCAGTCAAGTGGCGGGGCATGGTGAAGCTTTCTTT
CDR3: CASSQVAGHGEAFF

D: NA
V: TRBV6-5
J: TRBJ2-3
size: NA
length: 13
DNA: TGTGCCAGCAGTTCGGGACCGGGAGATACGCAGTATTTT
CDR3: CASSSGPGDTQYF

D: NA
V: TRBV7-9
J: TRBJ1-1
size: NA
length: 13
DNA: TGTGCCAGCAGCCAAAGCGCTTCAGGGCTAGCTTTCTTT
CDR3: CASSQSASGLAFF

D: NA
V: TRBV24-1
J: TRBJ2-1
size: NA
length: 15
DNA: TGTGCCACCAGTGACACCGGGACGGACCCATTCGAGCAGTTCTTC
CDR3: CATSDTGTDPFEQFF

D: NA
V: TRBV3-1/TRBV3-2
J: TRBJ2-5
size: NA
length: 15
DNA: TGTGCCAGCAGCCAAGGTCAGATGGACCAAGAGACCCAGTACTTC
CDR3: CASSQGQMDQETQYF

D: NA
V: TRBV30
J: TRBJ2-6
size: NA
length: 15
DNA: TGTGCCTGGGGCAGGGGTAATTCTGGGGCCAACGTCCTGACTTTC
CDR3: CAWGRGNSGANVLTF

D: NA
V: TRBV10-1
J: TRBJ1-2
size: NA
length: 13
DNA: TGCGCCAGCAGTGAGTCTTCTAACTATGGCTACACCTTC
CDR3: CASSESSNYGYTF

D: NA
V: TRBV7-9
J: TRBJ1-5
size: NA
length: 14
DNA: TGTGCCAGCAGCGGGGACATTAGCAATCAGCCCCAGCATTTT
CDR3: CASSGDISNQPQHF

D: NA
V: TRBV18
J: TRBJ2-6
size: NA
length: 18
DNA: TGTGCCAGCTCACCAAGAACAGGCGAAAGCTCTGGGGCCAACGTCCTGACTTTC
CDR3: CASSPRTGESSGANVLTF

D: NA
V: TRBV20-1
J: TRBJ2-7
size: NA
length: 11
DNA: TGCAGTGCTAGCGGGTGGGGACAGCAGTACTTC
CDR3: CSASGWGQQYF

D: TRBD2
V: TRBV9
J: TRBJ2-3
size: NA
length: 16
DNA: TGTGCCAGCAGCGTAGGAGCGGGGGGACGAACAGATACGCAGTATTTT
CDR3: CASSVGAGGRTDTQYF

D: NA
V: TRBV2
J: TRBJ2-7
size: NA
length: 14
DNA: TGTGCCAGCAGGAGAGAGTTCTACTCCTACGAGCAGTACTTC
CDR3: CASRREFYSYEQYF

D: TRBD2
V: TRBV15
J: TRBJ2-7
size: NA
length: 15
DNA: TGTGCCACCAGCAGAGCGGCGGGGGGGCTATACGAGCAGTACTTC
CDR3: CATSRAAGGLYEQYF

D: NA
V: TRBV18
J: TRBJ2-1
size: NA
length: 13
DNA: TGTGCCAGCTCACCACGGGGGGATGATGAGCAGTTCTTC
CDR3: CASSPRGDDEQFF

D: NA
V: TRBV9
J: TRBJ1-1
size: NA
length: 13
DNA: TGTGCCAGCAGCCCCTGGGGGGACACTGAAGCTTTCTTT
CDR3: CASSPWGDTEAFF

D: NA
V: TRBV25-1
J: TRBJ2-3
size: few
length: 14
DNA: TGTGCCAGCGCCCCGGGCGGTAGCACAGATACGCAGTATTTT
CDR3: CASAPGGSTDTQYF

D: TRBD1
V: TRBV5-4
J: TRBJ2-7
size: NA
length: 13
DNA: TGTGCCAGCAGCCGACAGGGGGCCTTCGAGCAGTACTTC
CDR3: CASSRQGAFEQYF

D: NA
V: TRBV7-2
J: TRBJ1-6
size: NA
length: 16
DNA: TGTGCCAGCAGCTTAGCGTGGCCTCAGAGTAATTCACCCCTCCACTTT
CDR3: CASSLAWPQSNSPLHF

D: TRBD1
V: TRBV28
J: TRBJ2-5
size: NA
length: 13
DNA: TGTGCCAGCAGTGGACAGGGACCAGAGACCCAGTACTTC
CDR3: CASSGQGPETQYF

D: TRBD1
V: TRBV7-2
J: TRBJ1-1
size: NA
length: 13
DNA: TGTGCCAGCAGCTTGGGACAGGCCACTGAAGCTTTCTTT
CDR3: CASSLGQATEAFF

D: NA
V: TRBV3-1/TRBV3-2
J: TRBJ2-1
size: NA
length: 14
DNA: TGTGCCAGCAGCCAAGGGGGCCTCACAATAGGGCAGTTCTTC
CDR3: CASSQGGLTIGQFF

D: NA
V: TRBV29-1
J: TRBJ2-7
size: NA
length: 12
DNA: TGCAGCGTTGCTGCAAGCTCCTACGAGCAGTACTTC
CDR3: CSVAASSYEQYF

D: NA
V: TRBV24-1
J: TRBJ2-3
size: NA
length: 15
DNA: TGTGCCACCAGTGACTCCAGGGGCGTTGCTGATACGCAGTATTTT
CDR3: CATSDSRGVADTQYF

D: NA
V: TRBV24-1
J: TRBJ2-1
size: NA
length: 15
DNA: TGTGCCACCAGCCAGACAGCCGGGTTCCCCAATGAGCAGTTCTTC
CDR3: CATSQTAGFPNEQFF

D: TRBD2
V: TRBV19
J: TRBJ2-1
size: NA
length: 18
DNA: TGTGCCAGTAGCCCTCCCCTTTATAGCGGGGGGGGTTACAATGAGCAGTTCTTC
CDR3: CASSPPLYSGGGYNEQFF

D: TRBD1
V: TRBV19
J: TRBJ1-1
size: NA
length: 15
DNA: TGTGCCAGTAGTCGGACAGGGGGCGCGAACACTGAAGCTTTCTTT
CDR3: CASSRTGGANTEAFF

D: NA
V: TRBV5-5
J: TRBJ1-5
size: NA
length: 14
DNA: TGTGCCAGCAGTCCCGGGGGGATCAATCAGCCCCAGCATTTT
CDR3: CASSPGGINQPQHF

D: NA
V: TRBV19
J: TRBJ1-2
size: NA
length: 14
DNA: TGTGCCAGTAGTATTTTGTCAGGGTACTATGGCTACACCTTC
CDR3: CASSILSGYYGYTF

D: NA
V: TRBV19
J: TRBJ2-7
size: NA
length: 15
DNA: TGTGCCAGTAGGGGCCGGGAAGGCTCCCTATACGAGCAGTACTTC
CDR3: CASRGREGSLYEQYF

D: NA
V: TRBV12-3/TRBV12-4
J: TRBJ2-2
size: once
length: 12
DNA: TGTGCCAGCACTTTGACTGGGAGTGGGTTTTTTTTT
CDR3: CASTLTGSGFFF

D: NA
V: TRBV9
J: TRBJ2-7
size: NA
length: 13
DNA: TGTGCCAGCAGCGCCGCTTTGTACCACGAGCAGTACTTC
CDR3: CASSAALYHEQYF

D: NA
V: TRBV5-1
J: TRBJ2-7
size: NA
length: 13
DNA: TGCGCCAGCAGCTTGGCGGGGTCCCCCGAGCAGTACTTC
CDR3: CASSLAGSPEQYF

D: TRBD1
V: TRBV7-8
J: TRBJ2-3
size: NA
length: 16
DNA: TGTGCCAGCAAACGTAATCCGGGACAGCCCGCAGATACGCAGTATTTT
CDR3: CASKRNPGQPADTQYF

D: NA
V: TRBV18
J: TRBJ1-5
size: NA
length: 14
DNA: TGTGCCAGCTCACCAGGGGCGGGGGATCAGCCCCAGCATTTT
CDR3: CASSPGAGDQPQHF

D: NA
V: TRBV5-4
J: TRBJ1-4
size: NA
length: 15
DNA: TGTGCCAGCAGCTTGTCGTACGCAACTAATGAAAAACTGTTTTTT
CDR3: CASSLSYATNEKLFF

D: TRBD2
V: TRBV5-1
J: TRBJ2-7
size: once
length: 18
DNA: TGCGCCAGCAGCTTGGATCCCACTAGCGGGAGAGGCGCCTACGAGCAGTACTTC
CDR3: CASSLDPTSGRGAYEQYF

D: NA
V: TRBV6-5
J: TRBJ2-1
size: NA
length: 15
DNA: TGTGCCAGCAGAACCGGGACTGGAGACTCCAATGAGCAGTTCTTC
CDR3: CASRTGTGDSNEQFF

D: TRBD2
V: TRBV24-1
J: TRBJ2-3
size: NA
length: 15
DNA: TGTGCCACCAGTGATTCGACTAGCGGTGCAGATACGCAGTATTTT
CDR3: CATSDSTSGADTQYF

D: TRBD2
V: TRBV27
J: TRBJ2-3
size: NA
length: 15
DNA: TGTGCCAGCAGTTTGCTAGCGGCCCGCACAGATACGCAGTATTTT
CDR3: CASSLLAARTDTQYF

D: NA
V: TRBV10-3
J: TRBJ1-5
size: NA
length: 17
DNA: TGTGCCATCAGTGAGTCGGGGGTCGATAGCCGCAATCAGCCCCAGCATTTT
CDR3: CAISESGVDSRNQPQHF